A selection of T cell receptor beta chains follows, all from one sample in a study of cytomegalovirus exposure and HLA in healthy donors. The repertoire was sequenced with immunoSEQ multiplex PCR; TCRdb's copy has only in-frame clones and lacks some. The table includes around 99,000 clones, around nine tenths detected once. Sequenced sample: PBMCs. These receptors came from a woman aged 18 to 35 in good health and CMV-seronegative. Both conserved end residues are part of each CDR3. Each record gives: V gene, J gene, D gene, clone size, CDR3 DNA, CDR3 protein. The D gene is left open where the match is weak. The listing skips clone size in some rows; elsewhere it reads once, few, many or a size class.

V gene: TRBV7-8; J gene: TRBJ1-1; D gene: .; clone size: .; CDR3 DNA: TGTGCCAGCAGCTTAGCGGGGGGGGGTACTGAAGCTTTCTTT; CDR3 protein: CASSLAGGGTEAFF
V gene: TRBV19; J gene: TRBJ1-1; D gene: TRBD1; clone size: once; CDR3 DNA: TGTGCCAGTAGCCTACAGGGGACCACTGAAGCTTTCTTT; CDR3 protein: CASSLQGTTEAFF
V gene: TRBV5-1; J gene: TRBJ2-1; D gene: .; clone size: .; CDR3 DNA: TGCGCCAGCAGCTTGGGGGGAGGGGGATACAATGAGCAGTTCTTC; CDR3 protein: CASSLGGGGYNEQFF
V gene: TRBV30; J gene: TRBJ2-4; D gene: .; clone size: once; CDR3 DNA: TGTGCCTGGAGTGGACTCCTTAACATTCAGTACTTC; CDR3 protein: CAWSGLLNIQYF
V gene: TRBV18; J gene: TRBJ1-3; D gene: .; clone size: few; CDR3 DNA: TGTGCCAGCTCACCGGTGCAGGGTGGAAACACCATATATTTT; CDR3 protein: CASSPVQGGNTIYF
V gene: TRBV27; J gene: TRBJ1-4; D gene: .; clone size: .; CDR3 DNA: TGTGCCAGCGCCTTGGTAGCAACTAATGAAAAACTGTTTTTT; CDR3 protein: CASALVATNEKLFF
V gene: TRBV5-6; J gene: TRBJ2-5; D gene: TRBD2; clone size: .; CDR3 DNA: TGTGCCAGCAGCTCCCGGGATGGCGGGGGGCCGGGCGGGACCCAGTACTTC; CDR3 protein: CASSSRDGGGPGGTQYF
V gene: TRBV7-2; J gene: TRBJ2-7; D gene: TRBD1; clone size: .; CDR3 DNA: TGTGCCAGCAGCTTGGGAGCCTCTAGTTGGACAGGGAGTTACGAGCAGTACTTC; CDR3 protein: CASSLGASSWTGSYEQYF
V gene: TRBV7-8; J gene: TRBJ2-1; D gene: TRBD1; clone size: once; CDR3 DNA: TGTGCCAGCAGCTTAGGGGGCACAGGGGCGTTATACAATGAGCAGTTCTTC; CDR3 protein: CASSLGGTGALYNEQFF
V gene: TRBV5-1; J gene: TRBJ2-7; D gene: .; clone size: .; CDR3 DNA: TGCGCCAGCAGCCCGAATAGCGGAAACGAGCAGTACTTC; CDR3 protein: CASSPNSGNEQYF
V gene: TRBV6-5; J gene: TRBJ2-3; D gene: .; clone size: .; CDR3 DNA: TGTGCCAGCAGAGAAGGGGTCCACACAGATACGCAGTATTTT; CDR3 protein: CASREGVHTDTQYF
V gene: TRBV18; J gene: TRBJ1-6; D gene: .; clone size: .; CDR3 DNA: TGTGCCAGCTCCCTAATGGACAGCGATAATTCACCCCTCCACTTT; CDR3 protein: CASSLMDSDNSPLHF
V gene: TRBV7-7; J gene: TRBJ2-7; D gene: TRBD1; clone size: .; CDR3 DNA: TGTGCCAGCAGCTTATCCGACAGGGGGCTTTACGAGCAGTACTTC; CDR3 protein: CASSLSDRGLYEQYF